This T cell receptor (beta chain) came from a study of early T cells in non-severe SARS-CoV-2 infection. Study-wide background: Bulk RNA from unsorted whole blood was sequenced; chains were unpaired.

The CDR3 extends over 16 amino acids. V dropped 2 bases and J dropped 5 bases, with 18 bases sitting between them. Germline assignment: CDR1 MNHNY and CDR2 SVGAGI (reference sequence). This clonotype came up a few times. In the library, individual cDNA molecules carried attached unique molecular identifiers. TCRdb re-derived calls from the 5' RACE reads in MiXCR, one entry per CDR3 protein. The sample has 48,000 or so distinct CDR3 sequences, about 6% seen once; the top ten hold around 7%. The starting material was whole blood, obtained at baseline. The chain carries TRBV6-6 and TRBJ1-1; D gene ambiguous. This TCR was recovered from an adult who was a healthcare worker with PCR-confirmed SARS-CoV-2 infection or an uninfected control (not recorded which). DNA of the CDR3: TGTGCCAGCAGTTACCTCCAACGGGGTGGGAGGACTGAAGCTTTCTTT. This sequence encodes CASSYLQRGGRTEAFF.